This T cell receptor beta chain was sequenced in a study of blood T cell repertoires in COVID-19. Study as a whole: Sites across the United States, Italy and Spain contributed samples from acute and convalescent COVID-19. PBMCs, B-cell-depleted T cells, or T cells provided the cDNA or gDNA that made up the material.

CDR1 is SEHNR, CDR2 FQNEAQ, per germline (reference sequence). This CDR3 has 13 residues. V was pared by 1 base and J by 5 bases, with 8 bases between. Per the authors' pipeline: Reference gene primer amplification gave nucleated cell count estimates. Libraries were prepared by immunoSEQ multiplex PCR; TCRdb keeps only in-frame clonotypes and omits some of them. For V, J and clone size, that table is used; D and trimming come from the DNA. This table has roughly 100,000 clones, roughly 82% appearing once. Sequencing used peripheral blood. This chain links TRBV7-9 with TRBJ2-5, with a tentative D call TRBD1 (6 bases). This TCR was sampled from a human donor in a cohort sampled during active COVID-19. The CDR3, as DNA: TGTGCCAGCAGCTTAGACAGGGCGGAGACCCAGTACTTC. Translating it yields CASSLDRAETQYF.